A selection of T cell receptor beta chains follows, all from one sample in a study of vaccination and CD4 T cells after COVID-19. TCRdb reprocessed the PCR reads via MiXCR and lists one record per CDR3 protein. The sample lists approximately 8,000 distinct CDR3 sequences, 36% occurring once. Antigens for these TCRs are unknown. The material sequenced was CD4+ T cells from blood, cultured in vitro. These receptors all come from a human donor in good health. The CDR3 runs from the conserved cysteine through the conserved F or W. The order of the fields is CDR3 DNA, CDR3 protein, D gene, clone size, J gene, V gene. The D gene is left open where the match is weak. Part of the rows lack a size; the others show once, few, many or a class for expanded clones.

TGTGCCAGCAGTGAATCCGGGAGGTCCCAAGAGACCCAGTACTTC	CASSESGRSQETQYF	TRBD2	.	TRBJ2-5	TRBV25-1
TGTGCCAGTAGTATTTTCAGGGTTCGAGCCAACTATGGCTACACCTTC	CASSIFRVRANYGYTF	.	.	TRBJ1-2	TRBV19
TGTGCCAGCAGTGCGGGTTGGGACGCTGAAGCTTTCTTT	CASSAGWDAEAFF	.	few	TRBJ1-1	TRBV6-4
TGTGCCAGCAGCTTGGAATGGGCCGAGCAGTACTTC	CASSLEWAEQYF	.	few	TRBJ2-7	TRBV5-6
TGCGCCAGCAGTGAGTCACAGAGAAGGAACACTGAAGCTTTCTTT	CASSESQRRNTEAFF	.	few	TRBJ1-1	TRBV10-1
TGTGCCAGCAGCTTAATTTCCGGGGAGCTGTTTTTT	CASSLISGELFF	.	few	TRBJ2-2	TRBV7-3
TGTGCCAGCAGTGGCAGCCTACACCTAGTAGATAGCTCCTATAATTCACCCCTCCACTTT	CASSGSLHLVDSSYNSPLHF	.	once	TRBJ1-6	TRBV6-1
TGCGCCAGCAGCTCCACGGCGGGACTAGCATCAGATACGCAGTATTTT	CASSSTAGLASDTQYF	TRBD2	.	TRBJ2-3	TRBV5-1
TGCAGCGGATGGGGTACCGGGAACACTGAAGCTTTCTTT	CSGWGTGNTEAFF	.	few	TRBJ1-1	TRBV29-1
TGTGCCAGCAGCCGAGGGACGGCTGGCAGGAACACTGAAGCTTTCTTT	CASSRGTAGRNTEAFF	.	.	TRBJ1-1	TRBV7-9
TGTGCCAGTAGTAGCCGTGGGGAGCAGTTCTTC	CASSSRGEQFF	.	.	TRBJ2-1	TRBV19
TGTGCCAGCAGTGCCGGGCAGGCAGACACCGGGGAGCTGTTTTTT	CASSAGQADTGELFF	.	.	TRBJ2-2	TRBV6-4
TGTGCCAGCAGTTCCCTAGCGGGGTCCTACAATGAGCAGTTCTTC	CASSSLAGSYNEQFF	TRBD2	.	TRBJ2-1	TRBV6-5
TGCGCCAGCAGCTTGGGGATGGGTCTGGGCTACGAGCAGTACTTC	CASSLGMGLGYEQYF	.	.	TRBJ2-7	TRBV5-1
TGTGCCATCAGTTTACAGGGGGAATATTCACCCCTCCACTTT	CAISLQGEYSPLHF	TRBD1	few	TRBJ1-6	TRBV10-3
TGCAGTGCTTCCCCCCAGGTGAACTCTGGAAACACCATATATTTT	CSASPQVNSGNTIYF	.	.	TRBJ1-3	TRBV20-1
TGTGCCAGCAGCTGGATGGGACAGGGGGAAACTGAAGCTTTCTTT	CASSWMGQGETEAFF	TRBD1	few	TRBJ1-1	TRBV5-4
TGTGCCAGCGGCGGTGCGGGGCCTGAGACCTTC	CASGGAGPETF	.	.	TRBJ1-2	TRBV6-1
TGTGCCAGAAGCGGACAGGGAAGGCCACCCCTCCACTTT	CARSGQGRPPLHF	TRBD1	.	TRBJ1-6	TRBV5-3
TGTGCCAGCAGCGTAGGGTGGGGGCCTTACGATGAGCAGTTCTTC	CASSVGWGPYDEQFF	.	.	TRBJ2-1	TRBV9
TGTGCCAGCAGTGACAGCAATCAGCCCCAGCATTTT	CASSDSNQPQHF	.	.	TRBJ1-5	TRBV6-1
TGTGCCAGCAGTGAAGACAGACCCTATGGCTACACCTTC	CASSEDRPYGYTF	.	.	TRBJ1-2	TRBV2
TGCGCCAGCCTGGACGGGTTGGGTGAAGCTTTCTTT	CASLDGLGEAFF	.	.	TRBJ1-1	TRBV5-1
TGTGCCAGCAGCCCGAGGGGACAGGGGGCGCGGGGGAATGAGCAGTTCTTC	CASSPRGQGARGNEQFF	TRBD1	.	TRBJ2-1	TRBV7-9
TGCAGTGCTAGAGAGGCAGGATCTGGAAACACCATATATTTT	CSAREAGSGNTIYF	.	.	TRBJ1-3	TRBV20-1
TGTGCCAGTAGTCCCCAACAGGAACTCACCGCTGAAGCTTTCTTT	CASSPQQELTAEAFF	.	few	TRBJ1-1	TRBV19
TGTGCCAGCAGCCAGATCGGGATGAGGGGGGAGACCCAGTACTTC	CASSQIGMRGETQYF	.	.	TRBJ2-5	TRBV14
TGTGCCAGCAGCTTAGTGAGGGCCGGGGAGCTGTTTTTT	CASSLVRAGELFF	.	.	TRBJ2-2	TRBV11-2
TGTGCCACCAAAGGAGAAGGGGTCTACTATGGCTACACCTTC	CATKGEGVYYGYTF	.	.	TRBJ1-2	TRBV15
TGTGCCACCAGCAGAGATCTTAGCGGGGGTGAGACCCAGTACTTC	CATSRDLSGGETQYF	TRBD2	.	TRBJ2-5	TRBV15